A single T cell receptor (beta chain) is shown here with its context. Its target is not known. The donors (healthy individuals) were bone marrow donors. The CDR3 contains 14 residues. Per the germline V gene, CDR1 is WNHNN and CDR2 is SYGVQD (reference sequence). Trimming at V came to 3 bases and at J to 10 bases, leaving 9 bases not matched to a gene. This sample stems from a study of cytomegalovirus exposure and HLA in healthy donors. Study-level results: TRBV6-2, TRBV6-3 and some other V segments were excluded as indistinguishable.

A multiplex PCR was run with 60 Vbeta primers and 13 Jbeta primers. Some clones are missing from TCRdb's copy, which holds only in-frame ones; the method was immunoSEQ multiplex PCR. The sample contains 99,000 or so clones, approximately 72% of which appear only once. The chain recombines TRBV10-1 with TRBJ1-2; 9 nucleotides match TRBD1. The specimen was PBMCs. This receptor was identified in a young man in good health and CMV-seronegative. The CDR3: CASSDYRDRVDYTF. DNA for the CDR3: TGCGCCAGCAGTGATTACCGGGACAGGGTAGACTACACCTTC.